The clone carrying this T cell receptor beta chain has just a few counts. This record belongs to a study of early T cells in non-severe SARS-CoV-2 infection. About the research overall: The study sequenced bulk RNA from unsorted whole blood, with chains unpaired.

Germline CDR1 reads SGHDT; CDR2 reads YYEEEE. The CDR3 is 12 residues long. V lost 5 bases and J lost 4, with 6 bases in between. Unique molecular identifiers were added to individual cDNA molecules. One entry per CDR3 protein results from TCRdb running MiXCR on the 5' RACE reads. The sample has more than 45,000 distinct CDR3 sequences; over 10% are singletons. The J gene is TRBJ2-2, the V gene TRBV5-6; no firm D call. The receptor's source is an adult who was a healthcare worker with PCR-confirmed SARS-CoV-2 infection or an uninfected control (not recorded which). The specimen was whole blood. Here the CDR3 DNA reads TGTGCCAGCAGACGGTTCACCGGGGAGCTGTTTTTT. It is translated as CASRRFTGELFF.